What follows are 2 T cell receptor beta chains derived from one specimen sequenced in a study of cytomegalovirus exposure and HLA in healthy donors. This table comes from immunoSEQ multiplex PCR, and its TCRdb copy is limited to in-frame clones, with some not included. The table lists approximately 170,000 clones, almost 85% of them singletons. Sequencing input: PBMCs. The receptors come from a man aged 30-40 years in good health and CMV-seropositive.

The J gene is TRBJ1-1, the V gene TRBV4-1, with D perhaps TRBD1 (5 bases). The length of the CDR3 is 14 residues. Between the trimmed V and J ends, which lost 5 bases and 1 base, there was a span of 11 bases. Germline V CDR1 and CDR2: MGHRA, YSYEKL. CDR3 amino acids: CASSFRQPNTEAFF. The CDR3 region has the DNA TGCGCCAGCAGCTTTCGACAGCCGAACACTGAAGCTTTCTTT.

The chain carries TRBV27 and TRBJ2-2; no clear D. Germline-derived CDR1 and CDR2 are MNHEY and SMNVEV (reference sequence). The CDR3 is made up of 15 amino acids. Trimming shortened V by 6 bases and J by 6 bases, and 17 bases separated the two germline ends. Written as DNA, the CDR3 is TGTGCCAGCAGCGAGAGTGGCAGGTCCCCCGGGGAGCTGTTTTTT. The encoded protein is CASSESGRSPGELFF.